Listed here are 29 T cell receptor beta chains from one sample, sequenced in a study of blood T cell repertoires in COVID-19 (dated by TCRdb to about 2020). The library was produced with the immunoSEQ multiplex PCR assay. TCRdb took over this immuneACCESS table, retaining in-frame rearrangements with V and J assigned. Such tables are incomplete; in checked studies, under half of the missing clones stem from an unresolved V gene, and the remainder is unexplained. The sample data list around 81,000 clones, and about 85% of these were observed just once. 3.4% of the sample comes from the top ten. Sequenced sample: peripheral blood. The receptors here all came from a man between 45 and 60 years old with acute or convalescent COVID-19.

The chain employs TRBV21-1 and TRBJ2-7; whether TRBD1, the table's D call, matches the DNA was not checked. TRBV21-1 is reported as a pseudogene. This CDR3 region has 18 residues. CDR3 bases: TGTGCCAGCAGCAAAAATCCTCGGGACACGGTACTTCGCTACGAGCAGTACTTC. Translating it yields CASSKNPRDTVLRYEQYF.

The CDR3 DNA sequence: TGTGCCAGTATGACCTCCGACACAAAAAAAAACTCTGGGGCCAACGTCCTGACTTTC. Translation gives CASMTSDTKKNSGANVLTF. V usage is TRBV27 and J usage is TRBJ2-6; no reliable D call. Trimming cost V 9 bases and J 0 bases, with 24 bases left between them. This CDR3 is built from 19 residues. The germline gives CDR1 MNHEY, CDR2 SMNVEV (reference sequence).

The chain combines TRBV6-2 or TRBV6-3 with TRBJ1-2; 7 bases are shared with TRBD1. CDR1 is MNHEY and CDR2 is SVGEGT in the germline V gene. The length of the CDR3 is 13 residues. J lost 8 bases, V lost 2 bases, and 5 bases had no gene match. CDR3: CASSYPQGDGYTF. CDR3 DNA: TGTGCCAGCAGTTACCCGCAGGGGGACGGCTACACCTTC.

The V call is TRBV30, the J call TRBJ1-2; no reliable D call. This CDR3 has 11 residues. Trimming removed 3 bases at V and 0 bases at J, with 2 bases between. Looked up from germline, CDR1 is GTSNPN and CDR2 is SVGIG (reference sequence). CDR3 DNA: TGTGCCTGGAGCACTAACTATGGCTACACCTTC. This gives the protein CAWSTNYGYTF.

The chain recombines TRBV20-1 with TRBJ1-1; 8 bases map to TRBD1. The V gene end was trimmed by 3 bases and the J gene end by 7 bases; junction bases not matched to a gene: 13. This CDR3 has 15 residues. Germline V gene data show CDR1 as DFQATT and CDR2 as SNEGSKA (reference sequence). The DNA of the CDR3 is TGCAGTGCTAGTTCCAGGGGGCGAAGGTTGAATGAAGCTTTCTTT. Translated, it gives CSASSRGRRLNEAFF.

The V gene is TRBV29-1, the J gene TRBJ2-3; no reliable D call. CDR1 and CDR2 from the germline V gene are SQVTM and ANQGSEA. The CDR3 sequence is 14 residues long. Trimming took off 7 bases at V and 0 bases at J, with 14 bases between the two ends. The chain's CDR3 is CSGMAGDSTDTQYF. The CDR3 region has the DNA TGCAGCGGCATGGCCGGAGATAGCACAGATACGCAGTATTTT.

The chain couples TRBV5-1 to TRBJ2-5; TRBD2 matches at 8 bases. J gave up 9 bases and V 2 bases, and 15 bases lay outside the gene matches. Germline V lookup: CDR1 SGHRS, CDR2 YFSETQ. The CDR3 is made up of 16 amino acids. The CDR3 sequence is CASSFFSGTTLGAQYF. The DNA for the CDR3 is TGCGCCAGCAGCTTTTTTAGCGGGACCACTCTGGGGGCCCAGTACTTC.

The chain is built from TRBV19 and TRBJ1-1; no definite D call. Trimming stripped 11 bases from V and 8 bases from J, with 15 bases between. Looked up from germline, CDR1 is LNHDA and CDR2 is SQIVND (reference sequence). The length of the CDR3 is 11 residues. CDR3 coding DNA: TGTGCCGGGAGGGAGCGCCTCGAAGCTTTCTTT. Translating gives CAGRERLEAFF.

The rearrangement links TRBV5-1 to TRBJ2-3, with a tentative D call TRBD1 (6 bases). The CDR3 is made up of 16 amino acids. With 2 bases removed from V and 4 bases from J, the gap between germline ends came to 17 bases. Germline V gene data show CDR1 as SGHRS and CDR2 as YFSETQ. The CDR3 here is CASSLGQQGSADTQYF. The CDR3 DNA reads TGCGCCAGCAGCTTAGGGCAACAGGGATCTGCAGATACGCAGTATTTT.

The V and J genes are TRBV3-1 (or the pseudogene TRBV3-2) and TRBJ2-2; D is perhaps TRBD1 (6 bases). CDR3 length: 17 amino acids. V was cut by 0 bases and J by 7 bases, with 18 bases left in between. The germline V gene encodes CDR1 LGHDT and CDR2 YNNKEL (reference sequence). The CDR3 sequence is CASSQEWNRVLVGELFF. CDR3 sequence (DNA): TGTGCCAGCAGCCAAGAGTGGAACAGGGTGTTGGTCGGGGAGCTGTTTTTT.

V is TRBV2 and J is TRBJ1-4, with 7 bases lining up with TRBD1. Trimming cost V 7 bases and J 1 base; bases outside gene matches: 6. CDR3 size: 15 residues. Looked up from germline, CDR1 is SNHLY and CDR2 is FYNNEI. CDR3 DNA: TGTGCCAGCAAGGGACAGTCCGGAACTAATGAAAAACTGTTTTTT. Translation: CASKGQSGTNEKLFF.

This rearrangement joins TRBV28 to TRBJ1-4, with 7 bases fitting TRBD1. V trimming: 2 bases; J trimming: 2 bases; junction bases outside the gene matches: 11. The CDR3 is made up of 18 amino acids. CDR1 is MDHEN and CDR2 is SYDVKM in the germline V gene. The CDR3 protein is CASSLDRVGFGTNEKLFF. The CDR3 DNA reads as TGTGCCAGCAGTTTAGACAGGGTGGGTTTCGGGACTAATGAAAAACTGTTTTTT.

The V and J genes are TRBV27 and TRBJ1-2; tentatively, D is TRBD1 (5 bases). V was clipped by 5 bases and J by 7 bases, with 17 bases between them. Germline CDR1 is MNHEY and CDR2 is SMNVEV (reference sequence). The CDR3 totals 14 residues. CDR3 region: CASSPHQGRGGYTF. The CDR3 DNA reads as TGTGCCAGCAGTCCCCACCAGGGTCGTGGTGGCTACACCTTC.

The rearrangement uses TRBV5-1 and TRBJ1-3, with 9 bases aligning to TRBD1. This CDR3 contains 14 residues. Unmatched junction bases numbered 3, after V lost 4 bases and J lost 4 bases. Per germline, CDR1 SGHRS and CDR2 YFSETQ. The CDR3 nucleotides read TGCGCCAGCAGCCGGGACAGGGAGGGAAACACCATATATTTT. Translating gives CASSRDREGNTIYF.

The gene calls are TRBV18 and TRBJ2-3; 9 nucleotides align to TRBD2. Trimming cost V 1 base and J 3 bases; bases outside gene matches: 8. This CDR3 has 17 amino acids. The germline V gene has CDR1 KGHSH and CDR2 LQKENI. CDR3 nucleotide sequence: TGTGCCAGCTCACCACTTAGTCCAGCGGGGGGTACAGATACGCAGTATTTT. Residues: CASSPLSPAGGTDTQYF.

The gene calls are TRBV28 and TRBJ2-7; 10 positions match TRBD1. V gave up 6 bases and J gave up 7 bases; unmatched junction bases: 9. CDR1 is MDHEN and CDR2 is SYDVKM in the germline V gene. There are 14 residues in the CDR3. This CDR3 reads CASRPDRGLGEQYF. CDR3 nucleotide sequence: TGTGCCAGCAGACCAGACAGGGGGCTGGGAGAGCAGTACTTC.

This clone was observed a few times. This chain connects TRBV9 to TRBJ1-2; TRBD1 agrees at 7 bases. The CDR3 spans 13 residues. The germline CDR1 and CDR2 sequences are SGDLS and YYNGEE. V trimming: 4 bases; J trimming: 8 bases; junction bases outside the gene matches: 8. The CDR3 spells CASSKRDSEGYTF. CDR3 nucleotides: TGTGCCAGCAGCAAACGGGACAGTGAAGGCTACACCTTC.

CDR3 DNA: TGTGCCAGCAGTTACTCGGGGACAGGGAGGTTTGCTTTCTTT. Translation gives CASSYSGTGRFAFF. The chain recombines TRBV6-2 or TRBV6-3 with TRBJ1-1, with TRBD1 matching 9 bases. The germline CDR1 and CDR2 sequences are MNHEY and SVGEGT. This CDR3 spans 14 amino acids. V trimming: 0 bases; J trimming: 11 bases; junction bases outside the gene matches: 7.

In DNA form, the CDR3 reads TGTGCCATTAAAGGGACTAGCGGGCCCACCGGGGAGCTGTTTTTT. Protein sequence: CAIKGTSGPTGELFF. The chain carries TRBV10-3 and TRBJ2-2, with TRBD2 identical over 12 bases. Germline loops: CDR1 ENHRY, CDR2 SYGVKD. CDR3 length equals 15 residues. V was pared by 9 bases and J by 4 bases, with 6 bases of the junction left unmatched.

The gene calls are TRBV5-1 and TRBJ1-6, with 9 bases identical to TRBD1. Unmatched junction bases numbered 7, after V lost 6 bases and J lost 9 bases. Per germline, CDR1 SGHRS and CDR2 YFSETQ. This CDR3 is 14 amino acids long. The CDR3, as DNA: TGCGCCAGCACCCGGGACAGGGACGGTTCACCCCTCCACTTT. This sequence encodes CASTRDRDGSPLHF. Combining the CDR3 with reference TRBV5-1 and TRBJ1-6 gives the whole variable domain KAGVTQTPRYLIKTRGQQVTLSCSPISGHRSVSWYQQTPGQGLQFLFEYFSETQRNKGNFPGRFSGRQFSNSRSEMNVSTLELGDSALYLCASTRDRDGSPLHFGNGTRLTVT.

The chain recombines TRBV18 with TRBJ1-5, with TRBD1 identical over 9 bases. CDR1 is KGHSH and CDR2 is LQKENI in the germline V gene. The V and J ends lost 3 bases and 2 bases, in that order; junction bases with no gene match: 5. The CDR3 runs to 16 residues. The CDR3 loop is CASSPRTGEGNQPQHF. As DNA, the CDR3 is TGTGCCAGCTCACCGCGGACAGGGGAGGGCAATCAGCCCCAGCATTTT.

The gene calls are TRBV19 and TRBJ2-6; tentatively, D is TRBD2 (5 bases). The CDR3 covers 16 residues. CDR1 is LNHDA and CDR2 is SQIVND in the germline V gene (reference sequence). V was trimmed by 1 base and J by 2 bases, leaving 9 bases between them. The CDR3 reads CASSIALGAGANVLTF. In DNA form, the CDR3 reads TGTGCCAGTAGTATAGCCCTCGGGGCTGGGGCCAACGTCCTGACTTTC.

The chain uses TRBV5-1 and TRBJ1-4; 8 bases fit TRBD1. The V and J ends lost 0 bases and 5 bases, in that order; junction bases with no gene match: 9. The CDR3 has 17 amino acids. CDR1 and CDR2 (germline): SGHRS, YFSETQ. The CDR3 is CASSLGWGTGGNEKLFF. CDR3 sequence (DNA): TGCGCCAGCAGCTTGGGATGGGGTACAGGGGGGAATGAAAAACTGTTTTTT.

This clone was recorded a few times. This chain connects TRBV18 to TRBJ2-3; D is possibly TRBD1 (5 bases). There are 16 residues in the CDR3. Trimming stripped 5 bases from V and 1 base from J, with 16 bases between. The germline gives CDR1 KGHSH, CDR2 LQKENI. This CDR3 is CASSSTASGGTDTQYF. CDR3 nucleotides: TGTGCCAGCTCATCGACAGCATCTGGTGGCACAGATACGCAGTATTTT.

The rearrangement links TRBV7-2 to TRBJ2-1; 11 bases agree with TRBD2. This CDR3 region has 14 residues. J lost 10 bases, V lost 9 bases, and 11 bases had no gene match. Germline V gene sequence: CDR1 SGHTA, CDR2 FQGNSA. In DNA, the CDR3 is TGTGCCAGTAAAGGGACTAGCGGAGGAGAAGAGCAGTTCTTC. Amino acid sequence: CASKGTSGGEEQFF. Based on the CDR3 plus reference TRBV7-2 and TRBJ2-1, the full variable domain is GAGVSQSPSNKVTEKGKDVELRCDPISGHTALYWYRQSLGQGLEFLIYFQGNSAPDKSGLPSDRFSAERTGGSVSTLTIQRTQQEDSAVYLCASKGTSGGEEQFFGPGTRLTVL.

Note on this clone: Germline and junction disagree at one end, which may indicate a read error. The chain uses TRBV7-4 and TRBJ1-5, with TRBD1 as a possible D gene (5 bases). The CDR3 extends over 8 amino acids. Germline CDR1 is SGHVT and CDR2 is SQSDAQ. The CDR3 loop reads CASSPQGF. In nucleotides, the CDR3 is TGTGCCAGCAGCCCGCAGGGTTTT.

The chain joins TRBV3-1 (or the pseudogene TRBV3-2) to TRBJ1-5; D remains unclear. This CDR3 region has 13 residues. Germline assignment: CDR1 LGHDT and CDR2 YNNKEL (reference sequence). Trimming took off 0 bases at V and 5 bases at J, with 5 bases between the two ends. For the CDR3, the DNA is TGTGCCAGCAGCCAAGATCTTTATCAGCCCCAGCATTTT. The encoded protein is CASSQDLYQPQHF.

The chain employs TRBV28 and TRBJ2-3; 9 nucleotides line up with TRBD2. This CDR3 contains 20 residues. Trimming removed 4 bases from V and 7 bases from J; junction bases left unmatched: 24. Germline V gene data show CDR1 as MDHEN and CDR2 as SYDVKM. The CDR3 sequence is CASSSQSTSPRAGGPYTQYF. As DNA, the CDR3 is TGTGCCAGCAGTTCTCAATCAACTAGCCCTAGGGCGGGAGGGCCATATACGCAGTATTTT. Variable domain in full (rest from reference TRBV28 and TRBJ2-3): DVKVTQSSRYLVKRTGEKVFLECVQDMDHENMFWYRQDPGLGLRLIYFSYDVKMKEKGDIPEGYSVSREKKERFSLILESASTNQTSMYLCASSSQSTSPRAGGPYTQYFGPGTRLTVL.

The rearrangement links TRBV7-2 to TRBJ2-2; a possible D gene is TRBD1 (5 bases). CDR3 length equals 13 residues. Trimming removed 5 bases at V and 5 bases at J, with 9 bases between. The germline V gene encodes CDR1 SGHTA and CDR2 FQGNSA. CDR3 amino acids: CASSPQVTGELFF. CDR3 sequence (DNA): TGTGCCAGCAGCCCACAGGTGACCGGGGAGCTGTTTTTT. Full variable domain (remainder filled in from reference TRBV7-2 and TRBJ2-2): GAGVSQSPSNKVTEKGKDVELRCDPISGHTALYWYRQSLGQGLEFLIYFQGNSAPDKSGLPSDRFSAERTGGSVSTLTIQRTQQEDSAVYLCASSPQVTGELFFGEGSRLTVL.